This T cell receptor (beta chain) is drawn from a study of coeliac disease. This clone is categorized as large. The same CDR3 arises from other DNA sequences in this sample as well. Germline V gives CDR1 MNHEY, CDR2 SMNVEV (reference sequence). This CDR3 is 14 amino acids long. Trimming removed 6 bases from V and 3 bases from J; junction bases left unmatched: 4. The protocol was immunoSEQ multiplex PCR, while the TCRdb copy is restricted to in-frame clones and leaves out a portion. The sample has around 2,800 clones; about half are singletons. Sequencing was performed on intraepithelial lymphocytes from the gut. J is TRBJ2-2 and V is TRBV27; TRBD1 matches 7 bases. This clonotype was sampled from a man between 60 and 75 years old with celiac disease on a gluten-free diet. The CDR3 reads CASRTDRDTGELFF. CDR3 DNA: TGTGCCAGCAGGACTGACAGGGACACCGGGGAGCTGTTTTTT.